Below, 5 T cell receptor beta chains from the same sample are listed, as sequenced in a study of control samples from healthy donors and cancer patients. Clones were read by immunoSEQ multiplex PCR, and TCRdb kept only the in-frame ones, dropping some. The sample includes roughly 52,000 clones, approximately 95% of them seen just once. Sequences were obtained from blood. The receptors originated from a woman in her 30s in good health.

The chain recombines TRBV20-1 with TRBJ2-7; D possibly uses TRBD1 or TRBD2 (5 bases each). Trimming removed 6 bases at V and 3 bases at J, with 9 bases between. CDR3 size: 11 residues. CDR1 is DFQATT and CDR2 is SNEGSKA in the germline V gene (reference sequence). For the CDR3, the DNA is TGCAGTGCCCGGGACGACTACGAGCAGTACTTC. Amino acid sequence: CSARDDYEQYF.

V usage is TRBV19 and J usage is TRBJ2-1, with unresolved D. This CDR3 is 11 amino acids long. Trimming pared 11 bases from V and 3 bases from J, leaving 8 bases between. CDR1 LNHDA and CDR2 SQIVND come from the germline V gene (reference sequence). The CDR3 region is CASTGYNEQFF. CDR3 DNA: TGTGCCTCGACGGGCTACAATGAGCAGTTCTTC.

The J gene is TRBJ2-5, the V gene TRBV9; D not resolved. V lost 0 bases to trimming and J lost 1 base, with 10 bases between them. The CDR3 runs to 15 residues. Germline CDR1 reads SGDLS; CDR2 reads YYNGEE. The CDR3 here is CASSVGGGVQETQYF. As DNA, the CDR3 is TGTGCCAGCAGCGTAGGGGGTGGGGTCCAAGAGACCCAGTACTTC.

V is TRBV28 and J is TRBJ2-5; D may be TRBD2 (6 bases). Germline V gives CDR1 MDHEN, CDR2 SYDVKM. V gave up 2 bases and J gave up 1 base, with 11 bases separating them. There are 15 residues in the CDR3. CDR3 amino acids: CASSLDGGTQETQYF. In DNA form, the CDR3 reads TGTGCCAGCAGTTTAGACGGGGGAACCCAAGAGACCCAGTACTTC.

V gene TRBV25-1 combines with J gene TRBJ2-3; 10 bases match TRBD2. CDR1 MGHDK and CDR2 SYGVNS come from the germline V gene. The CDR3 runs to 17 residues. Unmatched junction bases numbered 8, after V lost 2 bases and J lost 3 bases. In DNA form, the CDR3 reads TGTGCCAGCAGTGAAACTAGCGGGACGGAGGTAACAGATACGCAGTATTTT. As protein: CASSETSGTEVTDTQYF.